This T cell receptor (beta chain) comes out of a study of blood T cell repertoires in COVID-19. Across the study: Donors in the United States, Italy and Spain gave samples during acute or convalescent COVID-19. Nucleic acid was either cDNA or gDNA, and it came from T cells, B-cell-depleted T cells, or PBMCs.

Per the original methods: For nucleated cells, counts were estimated from reference gene primer amplification. The assay was immunoSEQ multiplex PCR, and TCRdb's table has in-frame clones only and misses some. V and J calls plus clone size are reproduced from that table; the DNA served to infer D and trimming. This table holds 100,000 to 150,000 clones, approximately 84% found once. Sample: peripheral blood. The receptor's source is a man in his sixties with acute or convalescent COVID-19.

The CDR3 here is CASSANSGQPQHF. The CDR3 coding sequence is TGTGCCAGCAGCGCAAACTCGGGTCAGCCCCAGCATTTT. The chain has TRBV7-8 and TRBJ1-5; no definite D call. CDR3 length: 13 residues. V shed 5 bases and J shed 6 bases, with 11 bases lying between them. Germline V lookup: CDR1 SGHVS, CDR2 FQNEAQ.